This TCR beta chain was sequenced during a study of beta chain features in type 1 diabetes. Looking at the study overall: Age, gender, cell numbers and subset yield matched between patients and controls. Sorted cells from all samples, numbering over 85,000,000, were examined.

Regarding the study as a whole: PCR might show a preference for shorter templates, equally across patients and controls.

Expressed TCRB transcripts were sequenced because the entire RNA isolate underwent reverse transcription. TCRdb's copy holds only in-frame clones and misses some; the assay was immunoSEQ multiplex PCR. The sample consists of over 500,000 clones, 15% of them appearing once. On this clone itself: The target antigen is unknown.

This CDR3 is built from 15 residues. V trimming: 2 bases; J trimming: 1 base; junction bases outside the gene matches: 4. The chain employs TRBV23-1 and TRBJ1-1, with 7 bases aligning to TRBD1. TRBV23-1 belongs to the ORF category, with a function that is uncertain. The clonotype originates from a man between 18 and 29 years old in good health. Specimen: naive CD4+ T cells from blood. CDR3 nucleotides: TGCGCCAGCAGTCAACGACAGGGCTCGAACACTGAAGCTTTCTTT. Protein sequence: CASSQRQGSNTEAFF.